A single sample is the source of the 4 T cell receptor beta chains below, sequenced in a study of T cell responses to AZD1222 COVID-19 vaccine (dated by TCRdb to the early 2020s). The intended sense of this specimen's time point label: about 28 days (+/-7) after the second vaccine dose. Library method: the immunoSEQ multiplex PCR assay. In its TCRdb copy, this immuneACCESS table keeps in-frame sequences only and misses some clones. Where compared with another copy, unresolved V genes explain less than half of these, and the others have no known cause. Across this sample there are about 120,000 clones, with about 90% seen only once. The ten largest clones take up approximately 8% of the sample. Sequences were derived from peripheral blood, sampled 28 days after the second AZD1222 dose. Receptor source: an adult who received the AZD1222 COVID-19 vaccine.

The chain uses TRBV15 and TRBJ1-5; D is uncertain. CDR3 length equals 13 residues. CDR1 and CDR2 from the germline V gene are LNHNV and YYDKDF (reference sequence). V lost 2 bases and J lost 9, with 11 bases in between. CDR3 amino acids: CATSRPPVGPQHF. The CDR3, as DNA: TGTGCCACCAGCAGACCCCCGGTTGGGCCCCAGCATTTT. The entire variable domain, with the rest obtained from reference TRBV15 and TRBJ1-5, is as follows: DAMVIQNPRYQVTQFGKPVTLSCSQTLNHNVMYWYQQKSSQAPKLLFHYYDKDFNNEADTPDNFQSRRPNTSFCFLDIRSPGLGDTAMYLCATSRPPVGPQHFGDGTRLSIL.

The chain recombines TRBV5-6 with TRBJ1-2, with D maybe TRBD1 (5 bases). In germline, CDR1 is SGHDT, CDR2 YYEEEE. CDR3 length equals 12 residues. V was cut by 8 bases and J by 8 bases, with 16 bases left in between. This CDR3 is CASRPGSRGYTF. The CDR3 DNA reads TGTGCCAGTCGGCCAGGGAGTCGCGGCTACACCTTC.

The V and J genes are TRBV27 and TRBJ1-3; a weak D match, TRBD1 (6 bases). Germline V gene data show CDR1 as MNHEY and CDR2 as SMNVEV (reference sequence). The CDR3 has 18 amino acids. Trimming took off 5 bases at V and 4 bases at J, with 24 bases between the two ends. The CDR3 DNA sequence: TGTGCCAGCAGTCCATGGAGCACAGGGACCGTTGAAGGAAACACCATATATTTT. Protein product: CASSPWSTGTVEGNTIYF.

The chain combines TRBV6-1 with TRBJ1-3; possibly TRBD1 for D (5 bases). Germline-derived CDR1 and CDR2 are MNHNS and SASEGT. Trimming removed 0 bases at V and 0 bases at J, with 12 bases between. This CDR3 region has 17 residues. The CDR3 DNA reads as TGTGCCAGCAGTGAAGCACCTGACAGTAACTCTGGAAACACCATATATTTT. Protein: CASSEAPDSNSGNTIYF.